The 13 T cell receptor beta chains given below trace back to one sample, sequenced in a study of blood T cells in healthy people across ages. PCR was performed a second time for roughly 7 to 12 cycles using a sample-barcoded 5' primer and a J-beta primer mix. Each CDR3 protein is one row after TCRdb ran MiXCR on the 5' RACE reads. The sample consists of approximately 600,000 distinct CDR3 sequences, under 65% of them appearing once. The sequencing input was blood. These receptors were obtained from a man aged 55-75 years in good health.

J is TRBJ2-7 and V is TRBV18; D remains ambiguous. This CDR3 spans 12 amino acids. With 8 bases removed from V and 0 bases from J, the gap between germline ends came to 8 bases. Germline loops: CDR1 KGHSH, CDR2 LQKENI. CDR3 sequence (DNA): TGTGCCAGCCCAGCCTACTCCTACGAGCAGTACTTC. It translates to CASPAYSYEQYF.

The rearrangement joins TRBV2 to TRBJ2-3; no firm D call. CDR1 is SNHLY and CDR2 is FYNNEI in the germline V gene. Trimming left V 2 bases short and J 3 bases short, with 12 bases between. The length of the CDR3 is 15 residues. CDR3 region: CASSEMGQPTDTQYF. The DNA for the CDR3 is TGTGCCAGCAGTGAAATGGGCCAGCCGACAGATACGCAGTATTTT.

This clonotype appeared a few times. CDR3 in DNA: TGTGCCAGCAGCTTAGGCAGGCTAAACTATGGCTACACCTTC. Translation: CASSLGRLNYGYTF. V is TRBV7-2 and J is TRBJ1-2; D gene uncertain. The CDR3 length is 14 residues. Germline CDR1 SGHTA, CDR2 FQGNSA. V gave up 1 base and J gave up 2 bases, with 8 bases separating them.

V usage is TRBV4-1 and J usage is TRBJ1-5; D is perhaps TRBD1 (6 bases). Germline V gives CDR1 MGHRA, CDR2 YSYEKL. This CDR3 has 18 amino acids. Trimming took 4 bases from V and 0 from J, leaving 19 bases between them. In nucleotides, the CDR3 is TGCGCCAGCAGCCCTCATCTCCGGGACACATATAGCAATCAGCCCCAGCATTTT. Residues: CASSPHLRDTYSNQPQHF.

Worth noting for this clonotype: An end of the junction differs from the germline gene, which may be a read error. CDR3 sequence (DNA): TGCGCCAGCGGCTTGGCCAGTGGGACCGAATACGAGCAGTACTTC. It specifies CASGLASGTEYEQYF. The rearrangement uses TRBV5-1 and TRBJ2-5; D possibly uses TRBD1 or TRBD2 (5 bases each). Near its end, the DNA agrees better with TRBJ2-7, so the J call may be wrong. This CDR3 has 15 residues. From germline, CDR1 is SGHRS and CDR2 YFSETQ.

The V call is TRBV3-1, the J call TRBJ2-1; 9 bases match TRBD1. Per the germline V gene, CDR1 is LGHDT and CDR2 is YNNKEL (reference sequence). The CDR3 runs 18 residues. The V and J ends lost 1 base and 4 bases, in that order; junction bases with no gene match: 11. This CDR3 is CASSQAAGSGQGYNEQFF. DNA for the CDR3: TGTGCCAGCAGCCAAGCTGCGGGGTCGGGACAGGGATACAATGAGCAGTTCTTC.

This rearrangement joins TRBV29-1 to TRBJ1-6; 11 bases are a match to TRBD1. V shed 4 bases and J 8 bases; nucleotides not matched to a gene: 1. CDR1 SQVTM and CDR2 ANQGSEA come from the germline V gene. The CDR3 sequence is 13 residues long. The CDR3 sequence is CSVGDRGDSPLHF. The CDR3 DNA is TGCAGCGTTGGGGACAGGGGGGATTCACCCCTCCACTTT.

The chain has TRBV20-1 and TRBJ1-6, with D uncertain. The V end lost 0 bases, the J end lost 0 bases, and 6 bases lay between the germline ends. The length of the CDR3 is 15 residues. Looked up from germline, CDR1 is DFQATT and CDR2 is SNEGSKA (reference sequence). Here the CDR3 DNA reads TGCAGTGCTAGAGACAGGAGCTCCTATAATTCACCCCTCCACTTT. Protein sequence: CSARDRSSYNSPLHF.

CDR3 coding DNA: TGTGCCAGCACTGAACGGTGGGAGGCGTATGGCTACACCTTC. Translating gives CASTERWEAYGYTF. The chain is built from TRBV6-6 and TRBJ1-2; D gene unclear. V was trimmed by 7 bases and J by 5 bases, leaving 17 bases between them. The CDR3 is made up of 14 amino acids. Germline V gives CDR1 MNHNY, CDR2 SVGAGI (reference sequence).

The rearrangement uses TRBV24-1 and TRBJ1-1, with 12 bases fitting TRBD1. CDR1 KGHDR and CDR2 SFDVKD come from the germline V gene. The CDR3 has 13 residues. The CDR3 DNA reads TGTGGGGACAGGGGGCCTATGAACACTGAAGCTTTCTTT. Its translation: CGDRGPMNTEAFF.

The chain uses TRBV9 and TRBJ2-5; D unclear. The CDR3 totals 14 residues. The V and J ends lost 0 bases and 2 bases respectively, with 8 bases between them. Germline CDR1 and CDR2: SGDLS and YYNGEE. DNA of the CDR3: TGTGCCAGCAGCGTAGCCAGCTCACAAGAGACCCAGTACTTC. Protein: CASSVASSQETQYF.

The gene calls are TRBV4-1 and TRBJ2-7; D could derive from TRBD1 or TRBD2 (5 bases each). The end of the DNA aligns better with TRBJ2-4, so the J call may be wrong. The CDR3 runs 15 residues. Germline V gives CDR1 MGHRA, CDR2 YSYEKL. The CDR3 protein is CASSQPGTAKNIQYF. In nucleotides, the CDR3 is TGCGCCAGCAGCCAACCCGGGACAGCCAAAAACATTCAGTACTTC.

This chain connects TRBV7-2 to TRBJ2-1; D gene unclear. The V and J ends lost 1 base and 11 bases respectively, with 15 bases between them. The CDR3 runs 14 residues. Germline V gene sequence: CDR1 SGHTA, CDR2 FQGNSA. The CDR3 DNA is TGTGCCAGCAGCTTAGTCAGTTTGGGAAGTAAGCAGTTCTTC. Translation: CASSLVSLGSKQFF.